This TCR beta chain was retrieved from a study of cytomegalovirus exposure and HLA in healthy donors. The CDR3 has 18 residues. The V segment lost 2 bases and the J segment 3 bases; nucleotides outside the gene matches: 12. CDR1 is SGHTA and CDR2 is FQGNSA in the germline V gene. Vbeta (60) and Jbeta (13) primers were used in the PCR. TCRdb keeps only in-frame clones here, not all; method: immunoSEQ multiplex PCR. The repertoire has some 160,000 clones, around 83% of them found once; the top ten carry 6.4%. The V call is TRBV7-2, the J call TRBJ1-2, with 10 bases lining up with TRBD1. The clonotype was recovered from a man aged 45-65 years in good health and CMV-seropositive. What was sequenced was PBMCs. The DNA for the CDR3 is TGTGCCAGCAGCTTAAATAGTAGGACAGGGGGAAGGGACTATGGCTACACCTTC. Translation gives CASSLNSRTGGRDYGYTF.